The subject of this entry is one T cell receptor beta chain. The target antigen is unknown. This specimen belongs to a study of Tregs in tolerant kidney transplant recipients. Turning to the study itself: Sorting of CD4+CD25+CD127- cells followed roughly 3-day belatacept mixed lymphocyte reactions, sometimes with roughly five-day graft donor restimulation. Study observations and caveats: Validation in larger populations is needed because few patients were studied. The most relevant donor-specific Treg TCRbeta repertoire apparently came from expansion with activated donor B cells. No direct test of biological reproducibility was done here.

The CDR3 runs 15 residues. Trimming cost V 5 bases and J 3 bases, with 16 bases left between them. Germline values: CDR1 SEHNR, CDR2 FQNEAQ (reference sequence). Sequencing was performed with immunoSEQ multiplex PCR; in TCRdb, only in-frame clones are kept and a portion is missing. This table holds about 44,000 clones, nearly 97% found once. This receptor was taken from a human donor in good health. Sequencing was carried out using Tregs from blood cultured with allogeneic cells. This sequence joins TRBV7-9 and TRBJ1-1, with D perhaps matching TRBD1 (6 bases). The chain's CDR3 is CASSLTLRGDTEAFF. The DNA for the CDR3 is TGTGCCAGCAGCCTCACCCTTAGGGGGGACACTGAAGCTTTCTTT.